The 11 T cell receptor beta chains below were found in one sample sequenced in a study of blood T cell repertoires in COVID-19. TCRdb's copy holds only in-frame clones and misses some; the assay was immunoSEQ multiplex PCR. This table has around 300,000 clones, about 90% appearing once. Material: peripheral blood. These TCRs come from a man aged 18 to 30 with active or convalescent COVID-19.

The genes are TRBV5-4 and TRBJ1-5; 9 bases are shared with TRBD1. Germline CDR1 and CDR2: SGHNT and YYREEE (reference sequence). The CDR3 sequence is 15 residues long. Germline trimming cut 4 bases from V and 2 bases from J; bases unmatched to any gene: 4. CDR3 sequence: CASSRQGVGNQPQHF. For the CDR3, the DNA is TGTGCCAGCAGCCGACAGGGGGTTGGCAATCAGCCCCAGCATTTT.

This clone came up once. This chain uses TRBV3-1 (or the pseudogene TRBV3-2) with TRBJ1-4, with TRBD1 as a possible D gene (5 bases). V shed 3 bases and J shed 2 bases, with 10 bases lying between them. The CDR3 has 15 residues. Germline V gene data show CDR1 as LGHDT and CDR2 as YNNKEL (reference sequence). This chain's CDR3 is CASSHWGETNEKLFF. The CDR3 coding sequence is TGTGCCAGCAGCCATTGGGGGGAGACTAATGAAAAACTGTTTTTT.

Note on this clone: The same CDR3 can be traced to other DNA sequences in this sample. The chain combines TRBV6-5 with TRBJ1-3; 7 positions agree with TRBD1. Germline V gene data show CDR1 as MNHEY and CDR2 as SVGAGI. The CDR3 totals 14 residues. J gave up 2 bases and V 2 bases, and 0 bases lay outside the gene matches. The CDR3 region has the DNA TGTGCCAGCAGTTACGACAGGGCTGGAAACACCATATATTTT. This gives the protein CASSYDRAGNTIYF.

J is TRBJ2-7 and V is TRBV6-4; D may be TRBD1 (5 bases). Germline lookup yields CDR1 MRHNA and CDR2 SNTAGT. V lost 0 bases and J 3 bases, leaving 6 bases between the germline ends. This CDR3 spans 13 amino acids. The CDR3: CASSDSDSYEQYF. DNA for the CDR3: TGTGCCAGCAGTGACTCTGACAGCTACGAGCAGTACTTC.

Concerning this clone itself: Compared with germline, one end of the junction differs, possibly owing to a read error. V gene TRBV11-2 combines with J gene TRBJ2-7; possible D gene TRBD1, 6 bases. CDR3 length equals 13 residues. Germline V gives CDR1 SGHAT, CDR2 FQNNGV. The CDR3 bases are TGTGCTAGCAGGAAACAGGGCGACCACGAGCAGTACTTC. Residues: CASRKQGDHEQYF. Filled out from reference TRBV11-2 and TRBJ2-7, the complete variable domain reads EAGVAQSPRYKIIEKRQSVAFWCNPISGHATLYWYQQILGQGPKLLIQFQNNGVVDDSQLPKDRFSAERLKGVDSTLKIQPAKLEDSAVYLCASRKQGDHEQYFGPGTRLTVT.

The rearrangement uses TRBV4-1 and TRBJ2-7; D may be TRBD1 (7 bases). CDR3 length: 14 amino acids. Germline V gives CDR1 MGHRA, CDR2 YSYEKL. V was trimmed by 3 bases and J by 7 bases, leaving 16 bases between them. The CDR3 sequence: CASSQGRGVGEQYF. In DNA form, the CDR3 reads TGCGCCAGCAGCCAGGGCAGGGGGGTCGGTGAGCAGTACTTC.

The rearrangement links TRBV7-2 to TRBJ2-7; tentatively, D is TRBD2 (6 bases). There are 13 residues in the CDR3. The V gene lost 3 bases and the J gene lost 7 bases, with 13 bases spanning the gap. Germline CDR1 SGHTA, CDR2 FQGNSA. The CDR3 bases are TGTGCCAGCAGCTTTACCGGGGGTCGTGAGCAGTACTTC. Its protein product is CASSFTGGREQYF.

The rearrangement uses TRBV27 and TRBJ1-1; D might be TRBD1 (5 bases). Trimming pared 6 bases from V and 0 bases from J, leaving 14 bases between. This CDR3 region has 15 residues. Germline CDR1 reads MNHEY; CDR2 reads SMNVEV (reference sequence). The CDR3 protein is CASSPRTLMNTEAFF. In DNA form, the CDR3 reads TGTGCCAGCAGCCCTCGGACACTCATGAACACTGAAGCTTTCTTT.

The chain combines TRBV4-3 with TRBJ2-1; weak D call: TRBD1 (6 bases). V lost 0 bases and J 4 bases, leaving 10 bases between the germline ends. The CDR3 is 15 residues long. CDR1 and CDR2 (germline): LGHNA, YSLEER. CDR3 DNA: TGCGCCAGCAGCCAAGACAACGGACAGTACAATGAGCAGTTCTTC. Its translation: CASSQDNGQYNEQFF.

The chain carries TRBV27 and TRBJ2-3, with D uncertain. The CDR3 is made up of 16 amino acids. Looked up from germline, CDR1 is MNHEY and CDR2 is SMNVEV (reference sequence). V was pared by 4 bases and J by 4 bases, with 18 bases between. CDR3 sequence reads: CASSSQYSRFPDTQYF. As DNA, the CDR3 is TGTGCCAGCAGTTCCCAATATAGCCGGTTTCCAGATACGCAGTATTTT.

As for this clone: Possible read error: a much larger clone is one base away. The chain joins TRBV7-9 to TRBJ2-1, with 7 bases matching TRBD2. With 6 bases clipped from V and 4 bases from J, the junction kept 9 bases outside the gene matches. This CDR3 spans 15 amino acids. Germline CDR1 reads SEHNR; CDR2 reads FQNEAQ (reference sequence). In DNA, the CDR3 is TGTGCCAGCAGACCCTCAGGCGGGGGATACAATGAGCAGTTCTTC. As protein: CASRPSGGGYNEQFF.